These T cell receptor beta chains were read from a single sample in a study of blood T cell repertoires in COVID-19. The data were produced by immunoSEQ multiplex PCR, yet TCRdb's version contains in-frame clones alone and is incomplete. The sample has 130,000 to 150,000 clones, over 75% seen once. Input material: peripheral blood. All receptors come from a man between 65 and 79 years old with acute or convalescent COVID-19. Both conserved end residues are part of each CDR3. The D gene is left open where the match is weak. Expanded clones get a size class; other rows say once, few or many, or leave the size out.

abundance	v_gene	j_gene	d_gene	len	CDR3nt	CDR3aa
-	TRBV27	TRBJ1-1	-	15	TGTGCCAGCAGTTTATTGGGACAAAAGAACACTGAAGCTTTCTTT	CASSLLGQKNTEAFF
-	TRBV24-1	TRBJ2-5	TRBD2	13	TGTGCCACCAGCGCGGGGGGGCAAGAGACCCAGTACTTC	CATSAGGQETQYF
-	TRBV19	TRBJ1-6	TRBD1	17	TGTGCCAGTAGTATAGATCGACAGGGGGGTTACAATTCACCCCTCCACTTT	CASSIDRQGGYNSPLHF
-	TRBV19	TRBJ2-2	-	15	TGTGCCAGTAGTATATCTAGTCCGGGCACCGGGGAGCTGTTTTTT	CASSISSPGTGELFF
-	TRBV18	TRBJ2-1	-	17	TGTGCCAGCTCACCGATGACGACGGGGAGCTCCTACAATGAGCAGTTCTTC	CASSPMTTGSSYNEQFF
-	TRBV24-1	TRBJ2-2	TRBD1	15	TGTGCCACCAGTGATTGGACAGGGGTTGCCGGGGAGCTGTTTTTT	CATSDWTGVAGELFF
-	TRBV7-2	TRBJ1-3	-	16	TGTGCCAGCAGCCCGCCCGGGACACGCTCTGGAAACACCATATATTTT	CASSPPGTRSGNTIYF
once	TRBV19	TRBJ1-4	-	14	TGTGCCAGTAGCGTCACTACAACTAATGAAAAACTGTTTTTT	CASSVTTTNEKLFF
-	TRBV28	TRBJ1-1	-	13	TGTGCCAGCATCGCCCCACGCGGGACTGAAGCTTTCTTT	CASIAPRGTEAFF
once	TRBV28	TRBJ2-1	TRBD2	17	TGTGCCAGCAGTATCTGGACTAGCGGGAGTTCTTACAATGAGCAGTTCTTC	CASSIWTSGSSYNEQFF
-	TRBV19	TRBJ1-5	-	16	TGTGCCAGTAGTATGGTTGCGGGGAAGGGCAATCAGCCCCAGCATTTT	CASSMVAGKGNQPQHF
-	TRBV2	TRBJ2-7	TRBD1	17	TGTGCCAGCAGTCGCCTAACAGGGGGGTACGTTTCCTACGAGCAGTACTTC	CASSRLTGGYVSYEQYF
-	TRBV15	TRBJ1-5	TRBD1	15	TGTGCCACCAGCTCCAGGGGGTATAGCAATCAGCCCCAGCATTTT	CATSSRGYSNQPQHF
-	TRBV10-3	TRBJ1-6	-	16	TGTGCCATCAGTGAGGCACAGGCGGGAGATAATTCACCCCTCCACTTT	CAISEAQAGDNSPLHF
-	TRBV7-2	TRBJ2-2	TRBD1	15	TGTGCCAGTCGGAGACAGGGGGCGGGCACCGGGGAGCTGTTTTTT	CASRRQGAGTGELFF
-	TRBV19	TRBJ1-3	TRBD1	15	TGTGCCAGTAGTATAGGCAGGGGGCCTGGAAACACCATATATTTT	CASSIGRGPGNTIYF
-	TRBV27	TRBJ2-7	-	13	TGTGCCAGCAGTTTGTGGGGCGACTACGAGCAGTACTTC	CASSLWGDYEQYF
-	TRBV15	TRBJ2-5	TRBD2	15	TGTGCCACCAGCAGAGAGGGCGGGGGAGGAGAGACCCAGTACTTC	CATSREGGGGETQYF